This entry lists 9 T cell receptor beta chains sequenced from one sample in a study of blood T cell repertoires in COVID-19. Measured with immunoSEQ multiplex PCR; TCRdb has only the in-frame clones, and not every one. This repertoire shows some 120,000 clones, about 90% found once; its top ten account for around 2%. The sample taken for sequencing was peripheral blood. All receptors come from a man aged 45-60 years with COVID-19, enrolled during active disease.

The V and J genes are TRBV19 and TRBJ2-7, with 9 positions matching TRBD2. The germline CDR1 and CDR2 sequences are LNHDA and SQIVND (reference sequence). V shed 4 bases, J shed 0 bases, and the junction held 4 bases outside the gene matches. The CDR3 has 15 amino acids. The CDR3 DNA reads TGTGCCAGTAGTAGGGCTAGCGGGAACTCCTACGAGCAGTACTTC. It yields the protein CASSRASGNSYEQYF.

The rearrangement uses TRBV28 and TRBJ1-2, with D possibly matching TRBD1 (5 bases). The CDR3 contains 13 residues. CDR1 is MDHEN, CDR2 SYDVKM, per germline. V lost 5 bases and J 4 bases, leaving 11 bases between the germline ends. The CDR3 is CASSQPGGYGYTF. The CDR3 DNA sequence: TGTGCCAGCAGTCAACCCGGGGGCTATGGCTACACCTTC.

The rearrangement joins TRBV6-5 to TRBJ2-1; 8 bases are shared with TRBD1. CDR1 MNHEY and CDR2 SVGAGI come from the germline V gene. This CDR3 is built from 16 residues. V gave up 2 bases and J gave up 5 bases; unmatched junction bases: 8. The CDR3 reads CASSYAGQGKDNEQFF. The CDR3 coding sequence is TGTGCCAGCAGTTACGCCGGACAGGGTAAGGACAATGAGCAGTTCTTC.

The chain combines TRBV6-1 with TRBJ2-1; no firm D call. This CDR3 has 13 residues. V was clipped by 1 base and J by 13 bases, with 14 bases between them. CDR1 is MNHNS and CDR2 is SASEGT in the germline V gene. CDR3 sequence (DNA): TGTGCCAGCAGTGAAGGCAGGTCCAGGAATCAGTTCTTC. Encoded protein: CASSEGRSRNQFF.

This chain connects TRBV21-1 to TRBJ2-7; the table's TRBD2 call for D was not verified on the DNA. TRBV21-1 is assigned pseudogene status. The CDR3 consists of 15 residues. CDR3 loop: CASVQWGTLRYEQYV. The CDR3 nucleotides read TGTGCCAGCGTACAGTGGGGGACTCTGCGCTACGAGCAGTACGTC.

J is TRBJ1-6 and V is TRBV6-5; D is unclear. The CDR3 extends over 16 amino acids. Trimming cost V 3 bases and J 0 bases, with 9 bases left between them. From germline, CDR1 is MNHEY and CDR2 SVGAGI. DNA of the CDR3: TGTGCCAGCAGTTATGACACTCGCTCCTATAATTCACCCCTCCACTTT. Residues: CASSYDTRSYNSPLHF.

CDR3 sequence reads: CASSIDLADMSSYNEQFF. CDR3 DNA: TGTGCCAGTAGTATAGACCTAGCGGATATGAGCTCCTACAATGAGCAGTTCTTC. The rearrangement links TRBV19 to TRBJ2-1; 7 bases are shared with TRBD2. The V gene end was trimmed by 0 bases and the J gene end by 0 bases; junction bases not matched to a gene: 8. The CDR3 sequence is 18 residues long. Germline V gives CDR1 LNHDA, CDR2 SQIVND (reference sequence).

The V call is TRBV6-2 or TRBV6-3, the J call TRBJ1-4, with D maybe TRBD1 (5 bases). Trimming stripped 5 bases from V and 8 bases from J, with 12 bases between. Per the germline V gene, CDR1 is MNHEY and CDR2 is SVGEGT. The CDR3 spans 13 residues. The CDR3 region has the DNA TGTGCCAGCAGTCCGACAGTTTGGGAAAAACTGTTTTTT. This gives the protein CASSPTVWEKLFF.

This sequence joins TRBV6-5 and TRBJ2-3; 11 bases map to TRBD2. Per germline, CDR1 MNHEY and CDR2 SVGAGI. The CDR3 consists of 15 residues. The V gene end was trimmed by 6 bases and the J gene end by 2 bases; junction bases not matched to a gene: 4. The CDR3 sequence: CASSPGLAVTDTQYF. The CDR3 coding sequence is TGTGCCAGCAGCCCGGGACTAGCGGTCACAGATACGCAGTATTTT.